This T cell receptor beta chain emerged from a study of early T cells in non-severe SARS-CoV-2 infection. From the 5' RACE reads, TCRdb called clonotypes with MiXCR, one entry per CDR3 protein. The repertoire holds 45,000 to 55,000 distinct CDR3 sequences, with about 9.8% as singletons. The V and J ends lost 2 bases and 6 bases, in that order; junction bases with no gene match: 8. CDR1 is SGDLS and CDR2 is YYNGEE in the germline V gene. This CDR3 has 15 amino acids. Material for sequencing was whole blood. The gene calls are TRBV9 and TRBJ2-7, with 10 positions matching TRBD2. The TCR was taken from an adult who was a healthcare worker with PCR-confirmed SARS-CoV-2 infection or an uninfected control (not recorded which). For the CDR3, the DNA is TGTGCCAGCAGCGTGGCCACGGGACTAGCGAGCGAGCAGTACTTC. Residues: CASSVATGLASEQYF.